This TCR beta chain originates from a study of cytomegalovirus exposure and HLA in healthy donors. Germline CDR1 SEHNR, CDR2 FQNEAQ (reference sequence). V gave up 1 base and J gave up 0 bases, with 3 bases separating them. This CDR3 region has 13 residues. Findings of the study overall: A link between a missense DCLRE1C variant and TCR beta V- and J-gene trimming emerged from a later analysis. On later analysis, the bulk of CMV-associated TCR beta chains appeared to be HLA-restricted.

The PCR used 60 Vbeta and 13 Jbeta primers. Profiled with immunoSEQ multiplex PCR; TCRdb holds only in-frame clones, not every one. The sample has around 90,000 clones; roughly nine tenths are singletons. With respect to this clone: What it binds is unknown.

The gene calls are TRBV7-9 and TRBJ1-1, with unresolved D. The source of this sequence is a man between 25 and 39 years old in good health and CMV-seropositive. Input material: PBMCs. CDR3 amino acids: CASSLGMNTEAFF. In DNA form, the CDR3 reads TGTGCCAGCAGCTTAGGTATGAACACTGAAGCTTTCTTT.